The clone carrying this TCR beta chain was picked up many times. Its antigen is unknown. V lost 6 bases and J 2 bases, leaving 16 bases between the germline ends. This CDR3 region has 15 residues. Germline V gene lookup returns CDR1 MDHEN and CDR2 SYDVKM. This entry belongs to a study of T cells in Graves' hyperthyroidism and ophthalmopathy. Findings and limits, study-wide: It was a median approximately six months before onset that the model predicted ophthalmopathy. Most clonotypes expanded in the thyroid (above 0.001) were also present in blood.

Exclusion criteria comprised uncontrolled infection, other autoimmune disease, pregnancy or lactation. Researchers amplified the TCR beta CDR3 regions from RNA transcripts. A set of HTBI primers served as the primers for a first-round RT-PCR of the TCR CDR3. TCRdb passed the multiplex PCR reads through MiXCR, listing each CDR3 protein once. Here the sample spans roughly 350,000 distinct CDR3 sequences, about 15% being singletons. This sequence was found in a woman between 25 and 40 years old with Graves' hyperthyroidism. Sequencing was done on a sample of blood. V and J are TRBV28 and TRBJ2-5, with D tentatively TRBD1 (6 bases). This CDR3 reads CASSLPQGEQETQYF. The CDR3 DNA is TGTGCCAGCAGCCTCCCACAGGGTGAACAAGAGACCCAGTACTTC.